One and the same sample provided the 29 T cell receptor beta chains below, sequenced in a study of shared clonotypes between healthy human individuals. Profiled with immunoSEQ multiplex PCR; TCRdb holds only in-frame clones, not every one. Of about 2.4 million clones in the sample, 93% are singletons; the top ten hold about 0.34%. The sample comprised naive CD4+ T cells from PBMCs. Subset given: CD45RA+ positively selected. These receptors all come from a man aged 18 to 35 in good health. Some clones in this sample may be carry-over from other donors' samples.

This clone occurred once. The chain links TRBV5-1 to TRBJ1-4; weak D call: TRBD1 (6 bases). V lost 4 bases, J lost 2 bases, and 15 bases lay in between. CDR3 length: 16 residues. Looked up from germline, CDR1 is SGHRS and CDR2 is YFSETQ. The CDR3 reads CASSLGGLSTNEKLFF. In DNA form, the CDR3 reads TGCGCCAGCAGCCTGGGGGGGCTCTCGACTAATGAAAAACTGTTTTTT. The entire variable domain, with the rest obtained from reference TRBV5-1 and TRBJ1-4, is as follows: KAGVTQTPRYLIKTRGQQVTLSCSPISGHRSVSWYQQTPGQGLQFLFEYFSETQRNKGNFPGRFSGRQFSNSRSEMNVSTLELGDSALYLCASSLGGLSTNEKLFFGSGTQLSVL.

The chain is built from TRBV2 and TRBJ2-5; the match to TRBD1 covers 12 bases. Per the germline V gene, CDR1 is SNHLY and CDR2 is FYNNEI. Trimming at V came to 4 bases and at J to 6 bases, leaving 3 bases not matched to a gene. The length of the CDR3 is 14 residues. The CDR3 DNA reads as TGTGCCAGCAGTGGGGGACAGGGGGCTCAGACCCAGTACTTC. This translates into CASSGGQGAQTQYF.

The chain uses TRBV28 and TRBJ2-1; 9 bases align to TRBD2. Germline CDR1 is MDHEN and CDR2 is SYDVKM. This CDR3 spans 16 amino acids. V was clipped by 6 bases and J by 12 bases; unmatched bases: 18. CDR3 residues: CASSEAGGLTGVGQFF. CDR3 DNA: TGTGCCAGCAGCGAAGCGGGAGGCTTAACCGGGGTTGGGCAGTTCTTC.

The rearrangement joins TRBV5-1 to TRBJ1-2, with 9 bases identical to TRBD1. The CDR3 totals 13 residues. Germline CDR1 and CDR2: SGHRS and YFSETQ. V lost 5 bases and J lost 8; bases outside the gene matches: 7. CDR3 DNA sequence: TGCGCCAGCAGGGCCGGGACAGGGAAAGGCTACACCTTC. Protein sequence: CASRAGTGKGYTF.

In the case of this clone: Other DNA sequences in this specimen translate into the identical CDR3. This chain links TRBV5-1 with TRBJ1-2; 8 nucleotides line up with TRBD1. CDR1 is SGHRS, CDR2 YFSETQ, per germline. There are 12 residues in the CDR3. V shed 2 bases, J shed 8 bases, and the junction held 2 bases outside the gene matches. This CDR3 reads CASSLDRGGYTF. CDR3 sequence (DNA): TGCGCCAGCAGCTTAGACAGGGGAGGCTACACCTTC.

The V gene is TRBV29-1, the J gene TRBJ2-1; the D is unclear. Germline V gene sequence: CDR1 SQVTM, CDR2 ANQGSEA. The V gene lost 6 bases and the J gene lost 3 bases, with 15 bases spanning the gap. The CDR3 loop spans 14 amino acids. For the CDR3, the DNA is TGCAGCGTCACGAAAGTGGACGACTACAATGAGCAGTTCTTC. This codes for CSVTKVDDYNEQFF.

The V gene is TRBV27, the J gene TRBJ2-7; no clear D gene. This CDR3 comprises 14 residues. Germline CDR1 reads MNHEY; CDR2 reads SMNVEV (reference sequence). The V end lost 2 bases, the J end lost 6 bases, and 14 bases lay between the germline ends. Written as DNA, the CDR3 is TGTGCCAGCAGTTTAAAGTTAGGAGTATCCGAGCAGTACTTC. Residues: CASSLKLGVSEQYF.

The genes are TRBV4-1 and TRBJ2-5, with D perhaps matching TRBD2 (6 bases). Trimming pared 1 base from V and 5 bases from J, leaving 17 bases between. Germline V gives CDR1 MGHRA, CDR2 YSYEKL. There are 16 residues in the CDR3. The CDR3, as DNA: TGCGCCAGCAGCCAAGGGGGGATCGGAGGAGGGGAGACCCAGTACTTC. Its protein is CASSQGGIGGGETQYF.

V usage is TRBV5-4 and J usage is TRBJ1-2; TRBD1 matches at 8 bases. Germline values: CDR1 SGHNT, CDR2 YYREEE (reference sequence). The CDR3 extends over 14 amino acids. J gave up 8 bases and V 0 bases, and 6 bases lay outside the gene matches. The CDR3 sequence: CASSLGSGGQGYTF. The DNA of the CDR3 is TGTGCCAGCAGCTTGGGGTCAGGGGGCCAGGGCTACACCTTC.

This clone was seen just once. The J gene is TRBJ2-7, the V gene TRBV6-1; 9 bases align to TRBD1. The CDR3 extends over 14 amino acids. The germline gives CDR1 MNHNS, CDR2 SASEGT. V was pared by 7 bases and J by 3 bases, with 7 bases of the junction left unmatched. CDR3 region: CASTRQGDGYEQYF. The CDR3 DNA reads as TGTGCCAGCACCCGACAGGGGGATGGCTACGAGCAGTACTTC.

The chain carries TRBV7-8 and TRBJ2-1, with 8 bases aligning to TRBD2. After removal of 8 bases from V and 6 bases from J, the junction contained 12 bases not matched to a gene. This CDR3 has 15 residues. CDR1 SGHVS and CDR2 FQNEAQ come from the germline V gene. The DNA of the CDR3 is TGTGCCAGCTCCCCCGCGGGAGGTACTATCAATGAGCAGTTCTTC. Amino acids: CASSPAGGTINEQFF.

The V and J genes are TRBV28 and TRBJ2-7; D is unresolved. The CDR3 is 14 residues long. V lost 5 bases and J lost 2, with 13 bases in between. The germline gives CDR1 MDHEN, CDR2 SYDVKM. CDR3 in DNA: TGTGCCAGCAGTGCTCCAGACAATCCCTACGAGCAGTACTTC. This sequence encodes CASSAPDNPYEQYF.

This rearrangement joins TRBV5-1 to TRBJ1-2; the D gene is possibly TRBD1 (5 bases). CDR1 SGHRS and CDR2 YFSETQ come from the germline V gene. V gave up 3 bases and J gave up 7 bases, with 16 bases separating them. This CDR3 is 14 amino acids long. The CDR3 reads CASSSTDSFSGYTF. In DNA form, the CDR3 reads TGCGCCAGCAGCTCTACCGACAGCTTCTCTGGCTACACCTTC.

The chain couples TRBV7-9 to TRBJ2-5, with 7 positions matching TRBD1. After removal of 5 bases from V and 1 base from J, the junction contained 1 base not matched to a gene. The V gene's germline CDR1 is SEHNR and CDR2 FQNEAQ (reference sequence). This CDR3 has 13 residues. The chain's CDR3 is CASSGTVQETQYF. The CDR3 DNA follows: TGTGCCAGCAGCGGGACAGTCCAAGAGACCCAGTACTTC.

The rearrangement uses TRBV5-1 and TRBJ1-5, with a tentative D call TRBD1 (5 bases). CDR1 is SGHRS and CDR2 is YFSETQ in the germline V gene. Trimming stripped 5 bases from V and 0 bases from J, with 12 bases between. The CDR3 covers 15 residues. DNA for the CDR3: TGCGCCAGCAGTAGAGACAGCCATAGCAATCAGCCCCAGCATTTT. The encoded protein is CASSRDSHSNQPQHF.

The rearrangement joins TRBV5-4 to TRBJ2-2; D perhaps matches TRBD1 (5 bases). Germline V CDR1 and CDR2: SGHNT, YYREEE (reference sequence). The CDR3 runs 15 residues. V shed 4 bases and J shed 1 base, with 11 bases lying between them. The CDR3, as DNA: TGTGCCAGCAGCGGGGCGAGTTTGAACACCGGGGAGCTGTTTTTT. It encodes CASSGASLNTGELFF.

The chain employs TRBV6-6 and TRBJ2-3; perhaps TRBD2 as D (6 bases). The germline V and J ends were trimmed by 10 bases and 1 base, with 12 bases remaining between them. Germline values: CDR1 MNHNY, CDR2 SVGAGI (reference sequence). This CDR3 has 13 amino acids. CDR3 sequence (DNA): TGTGCCACCAGCGGAGGGGGCACAGATACGCAGTATTTT. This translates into CATSGGGTDTQYF.

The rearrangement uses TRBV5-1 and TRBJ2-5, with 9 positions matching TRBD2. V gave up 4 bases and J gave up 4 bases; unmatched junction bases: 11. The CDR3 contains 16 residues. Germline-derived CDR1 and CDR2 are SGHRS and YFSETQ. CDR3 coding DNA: TGCGCCAGCAGCGATCTAGCGGGACAGACTGGAGAGACCCAGTACTTC. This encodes CASSDLAGQTGETQYF.

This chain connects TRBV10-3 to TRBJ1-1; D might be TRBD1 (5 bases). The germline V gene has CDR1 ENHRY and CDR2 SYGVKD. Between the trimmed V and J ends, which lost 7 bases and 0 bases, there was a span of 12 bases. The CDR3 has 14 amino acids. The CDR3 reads CAINGGNMNTEAFF. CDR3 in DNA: TGTGCCATCAATGGGGGGAACATGAACACTGAAGCTTTCTTT.

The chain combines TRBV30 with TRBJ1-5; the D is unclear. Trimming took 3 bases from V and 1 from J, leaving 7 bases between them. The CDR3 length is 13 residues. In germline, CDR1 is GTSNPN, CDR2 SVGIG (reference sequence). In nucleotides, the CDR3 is TGTGCCTGGAGCGGGGAAAGCAATCAGCCCCAGCATTTT. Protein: CAWSGESNQPQHF. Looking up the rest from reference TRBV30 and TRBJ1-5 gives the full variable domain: SQTIHQWPATLVQPVGSPLSLECTVEGTSNPNLYWYRQAAGRGLQLLFYSVGIGQISSEVPQNLSASRPQDRQFILSSKKLLLSDSGFYLCAWSGESNQPQHFGDGTRLSIL.

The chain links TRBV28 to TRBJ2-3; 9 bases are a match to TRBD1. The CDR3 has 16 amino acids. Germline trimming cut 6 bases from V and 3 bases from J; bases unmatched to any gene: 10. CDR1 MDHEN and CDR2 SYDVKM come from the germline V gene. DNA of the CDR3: TGTGCCAGCAGCCCCCCCGGGACAGGGCTAACAGATACGCAGTATTTT. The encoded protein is CASSPPGTGLTDTQYF.

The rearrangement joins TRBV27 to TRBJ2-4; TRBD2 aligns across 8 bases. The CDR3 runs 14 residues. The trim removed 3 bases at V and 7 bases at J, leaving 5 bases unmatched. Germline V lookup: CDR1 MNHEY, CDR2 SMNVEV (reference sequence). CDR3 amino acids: CASSFGASGNIQYF. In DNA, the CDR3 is TGTGCCAGCAGTTTCGGTGCTAGCGGGAACATTCAGTACTTC.

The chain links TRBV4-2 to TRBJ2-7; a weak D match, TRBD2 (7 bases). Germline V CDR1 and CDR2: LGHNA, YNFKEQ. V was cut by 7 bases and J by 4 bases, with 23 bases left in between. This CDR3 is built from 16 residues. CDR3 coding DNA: TGTGCCAGCACACCGACCGCGGGGGCTGTTTCTTACGAGCAGTACTTC. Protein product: CASTPTAGAVSYEQYF.

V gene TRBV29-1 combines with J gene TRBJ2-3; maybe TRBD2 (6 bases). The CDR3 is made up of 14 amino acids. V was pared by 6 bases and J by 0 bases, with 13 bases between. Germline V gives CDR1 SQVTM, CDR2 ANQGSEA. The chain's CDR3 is CSVEGPLSTDTQYF. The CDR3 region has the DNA TGCAGCGTGGAGGGTCCGCTTAGCACAGATACGCAGTATTTT.

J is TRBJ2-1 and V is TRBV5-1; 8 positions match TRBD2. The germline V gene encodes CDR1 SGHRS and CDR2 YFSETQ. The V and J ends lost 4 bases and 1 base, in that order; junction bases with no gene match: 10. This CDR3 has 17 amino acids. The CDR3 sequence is CASSPDPAGGSYNEQFF. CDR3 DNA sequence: TGCGCCAGCAGCCCGGACCCGGCGGGAGGTTCCTACAATGAGCAGTTCTTC.

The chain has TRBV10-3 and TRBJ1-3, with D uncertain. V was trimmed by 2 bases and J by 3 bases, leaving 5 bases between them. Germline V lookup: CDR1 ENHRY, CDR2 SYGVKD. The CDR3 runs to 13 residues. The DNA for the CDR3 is TGTGCCATCAGTGAGCCAAGTGGAAACACCATATATTTT. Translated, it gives CAISEPSGNTIYF.

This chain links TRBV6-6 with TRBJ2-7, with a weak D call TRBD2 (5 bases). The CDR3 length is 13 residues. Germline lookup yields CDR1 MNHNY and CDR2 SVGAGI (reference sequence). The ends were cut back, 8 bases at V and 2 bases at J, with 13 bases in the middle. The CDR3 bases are TGTGCCAGCTCTGAGAGGACTCCCTACGAGCAGTACTTC. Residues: CASSERTPYEQYF.

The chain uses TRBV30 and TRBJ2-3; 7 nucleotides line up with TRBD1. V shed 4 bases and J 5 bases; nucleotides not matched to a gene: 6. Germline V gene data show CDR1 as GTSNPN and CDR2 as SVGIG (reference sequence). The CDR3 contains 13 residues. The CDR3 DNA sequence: TGTGCCTGGAACGACAGGGTCATAGATACGCAGTATTTT. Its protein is CAWNDRVIDTQYF. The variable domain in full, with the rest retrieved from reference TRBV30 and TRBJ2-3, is SQTIHQWPATLVQPVGSPLSLECTVEGTSNPNLYWYRQAAGRGLQLLFYSVGIGQISSEVPQNLSASRPQDRQFILSSKKLLLSDSGFYLCAWNDRVIDTQYFGPGTRLTVL.

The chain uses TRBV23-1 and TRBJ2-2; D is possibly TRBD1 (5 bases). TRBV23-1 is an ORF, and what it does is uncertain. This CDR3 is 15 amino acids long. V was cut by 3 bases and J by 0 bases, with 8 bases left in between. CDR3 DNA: TGCGCCAGCAGTCAGGTCAGGGCGAACACCGGGGAGCTGTTTTTT. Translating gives CASSQVRANTGELFF.